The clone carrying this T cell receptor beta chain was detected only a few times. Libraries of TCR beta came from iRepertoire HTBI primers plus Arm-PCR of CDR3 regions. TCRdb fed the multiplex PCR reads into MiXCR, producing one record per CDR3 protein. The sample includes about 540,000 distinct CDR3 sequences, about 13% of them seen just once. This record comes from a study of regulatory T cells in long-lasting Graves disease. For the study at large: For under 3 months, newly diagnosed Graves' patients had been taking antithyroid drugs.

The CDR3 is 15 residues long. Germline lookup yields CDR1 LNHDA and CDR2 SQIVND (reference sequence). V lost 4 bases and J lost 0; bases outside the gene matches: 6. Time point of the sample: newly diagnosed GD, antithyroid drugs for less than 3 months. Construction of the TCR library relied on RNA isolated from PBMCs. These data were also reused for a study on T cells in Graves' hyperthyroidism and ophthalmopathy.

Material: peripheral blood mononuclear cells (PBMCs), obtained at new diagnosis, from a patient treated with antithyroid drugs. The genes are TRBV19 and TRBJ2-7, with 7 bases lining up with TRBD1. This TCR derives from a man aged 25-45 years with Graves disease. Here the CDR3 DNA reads TGTGCCAGTAGTACCCGACAGGGCACCTCCTACGAGCAGTACTTC. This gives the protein CASSTRQGTSYEQYF.